This T cell receptor beta chain is from a study of vaccination and CD4 T cells after COVID-19. Overall study findings and caveats: Detection of a median about 85% of reactive clones in convalescent patients was confined to the period after vaccination.

Germline V gene data show CDR1 as MNHNS and CDR2 as SASEGT. V was trimmed by 6 bases and J by 2 bases, leaving 9 bases between them. The CDR3 consists of 13 residues. With respect to this clonotype: What it recognizes is unknown.

Treatment indicated: 10-day PBMC culture with coronavirus spike peptide pools or control peptides (ViraFEST assay). Cultured CD4+ T cells had their DNA profiled by the Oncomine TCR Beta short-read assay. TCRdb reanalysed the PCR reads using MiXCR and keeps one entry per CDR3 protein. Found here are around 13,000 distinct CDR3 sequences, roughly 58% of them singletons; the top ten hold about 8.8%. V usage is TRBV6-1 and J usage is TRBJ2-3; possible D gene TRBD2, 5 bases. This receptor was obtained from a human donor who had recovered from COVID-19. The source was CD4+ T cells from blood, cultured in vitro, collected before SARS-CoV-2 vaccination. The CDR3 sequence is CASREDFTDTQYF. For the CDR3, the DNA is TGTGCCAGCAGGGAGGACTTCACAGATACGCAGTATTTT.